This TCR beta chain derives from a study of blood T cells in healthy people across ages. Study-level results: Observed TCR beta diversity per million T cells went down as age went up. This fall followed a roughly linear course with age.

The germline V gene encodes CDR1 SGDLS and CDR2 YYNGEE. The germline V and J ends were trimmed by 0 bases and 0 bases, with 10 bases remaining between them. The CDR3 has 15 amino acids. There were healthy Caucasian individuals from Russia, aged about 6 to 100, serving as donors. Each sample gave at least 6.5 million isolated PBMCs. The second PCR ran about 7 to 12 cycles with a sample-barcoded 5' primer and J-beta primers. In TCRdb, the 5' RACE reads were re-called with MiXCR into one record per CDR3 protein. Seen here are over 950,000 distinct CDR3 sequences, approximately 38% observed once, and the top ten hold about an eighth. This clonotype was recorded a few times. Its specificity is not known.

The genes are TRBV9 and TRBJ2-7, with D possibly matching TRBD2 (5 bases). This sequence was found in a man aged 18 to 29 in good health. Sequences were obtained from blood. This chain's CDR3 is CASSVGDYFSYEQYF. The DNA for the CDR3 is TGTGCCAGCAGCGTAGGTGACTACTTCTCCTACGAGCAGTACTTC. Supplemented by reference TRBV9 and TRBJ2-7, the full variable domain reads DSGVTQTPKHLITATGQRVTLRCSPRSGDLSVYWYQQSLDQGLQFLIQYYNGEERAKGNILERFSAQQFPDLHSELNLSSLELGDSALYFCASSVGDYFSYEQYFGPGTRLTVT.